The sequence of this T cell receptor beta chain was determined in a study of shared clonotypes between healthy human individuals. With 6 bases removed from V and 2 bases from J, the gap between germline ends came to 8 bases. This CDR3 is 12 amino acids long. Germline-derived CDR1 and CDR2 are MNHEY and SMNVEV (reference sequence). In the naive CD8 group, cells lacked CD45RO and were positively selected for CCR7, so terminally differentiated effector memory CD45RA+ cells were left out. Study-level findings and limits: Clonotypes which were not shared had lower generation probabilities than clonotypes that all four donors shared.

Data came from immunoSEQ multiplex PCR; TCRdb stores just in-frame clones and leaves some out. The sample consists of around 1.9 million clones, about 93% of them appearing once. Turning to this clone: Its antigen is as yet unknown. The same CDR3 arises from other DNA sequences in this sample as well.

The sample consisted of naive CD8+ T cells from PBMCs. The TCR comes from a man aged 18 to 29 in good health. Some clones in this sample may be carry-over from other donors' samples. The chain joins TRBV27 to TRBJ2-7; no reliable D call. In DNA form, the CDR3 reads TGTGCCAGCAGCAAATCCCCCTACGAGCAGTACTTC. Its translation is CASSKSPYEQYF.